This T cell receptor (beta chain) was identified during a study of neurological immune-mediated disorders (dated by TCRdb to between 2019 and 2020). Background on the whole study: Among the roughly 34 multiple sclerosis patients, relapsing-remitting MS was present in 31 and secondary progressive MS was present in 3. The study compared peripheral blood TCR-beta repertoires of HTLV-I-associated myelopathy (HAM/TSP) patients, multiple sclerosis patients and healthy controls using UMI-based sequencing. Longitudinal samples, technical triplicates and paired sorted CD4+ and CD8+ T-cell subsets, alongside PBMC samples, were included among the approximately 110 TCR-beta libraries. Of the approximately 65 subjects in the cohort, about 14 were HAM/TSP patients, some 35 were multiple sclerosis patients, and about 20 were healthy controls.

The junction shows trimming of 4 bases on V and 0 bases on J, plus 9 bases between the germline ends. CDR1 SGHTA and CDR2 FQGNSA are derived from the germline V gene. Counted from cysteine to phenylalanine, this CDR3 has 15 amino acids. The only DNA kept is the CDR3, 45 bases in frame from the first base. For unsorted PBMC libraries, 2 million PBMCs were used after storage in RNAlater at -80 degrees C until RNA extraction. Multiple sclerosis patients were enrolled in a US clinical protocol under which disease progression was evaluated by magnetic resonance imaging. PBMCs were separated from peripheral blood using Ficoll-Hypaque density gradient centrifugation and then cryopreserved in liquid nitrogen. As regards this clonotype: What antigen it recognizes has not been identified. No per-base quality is available; no much larger clone lies one base away.

Study-wide findings and limitations: Expanded clones from different subjects shared no identical CDR3 amino acid sequences, which suggests that TCR-beta repertoires were private in all groups. The highest TCR clonal expansion was observed in HAM/TSP patients, whereas the lowest was observed in MS patients, even when compared with healthy controls. In phylogenetic analysis, the repertoires of 18 of 34 MS patients grouped into a cluster of related CDR3 sequences, which suggests a possible signature at the repertoire level. The MS cluster showed no association with clinical or MRI features, and the authors stated that larger cohorts are needed.

To synthesize cDNA, template-switch 5'RACE was performed with a primer carrying a 10-nucleotide random unique molecular identifier so that each TCR transcript was tagged. Over 180 million TCR-beta sequences, covering 15-18 subjects, were produced in each sequencing run. The RNeasy kit was used to extract total RNA. Using the KAPA Real-time Library Amplification kit, TCR-beta VDJ regions were amplified with primers for the TCR constant region and the 5'RACE anchor. Sample indexes and Illumina adaptors were added in a first PCR, after which library yield was increased in a second PCR. After purification with Ampure beads, the TCR product of roughly 650 bp was size-selected on a 2% E-gel SizeSelection system. Before pooling, library quality was checked on a Bioanalyzer, concentration was measured with Qubit, and libraries were quantified with the Kapa Library Quantification kit. Paired-end 2 x 150 bp sequencing of the libraries was performed on an Illumina HiSeq 2500. To increase sequence diversity, 25-30% phiX was spiked into each library pool. Concerning the study's data processing: The quality-filtered reads were processed with the UMI-based MiGEC pipeline, whose error correction step removed more than 80% of the raw TCR sequences. IMGT germline references were used for alignment of VDJ genes, and clonotypes were defined by a unique CDR3 amino acid sequence together with V-J genes. Clonal expansion, Shannon diversity, and CDR3 relatedness (CalcPairwiseDistances, ClusterSamples) were evaluated with VDJtools, and phylogenetic trees were built with CLCbio workbench. Expanded clones were defined as having at least 8 unique UMIs, based on coefficient-of-variation modelling across technical triplicates. Through fastp at Q25 and MiXCR, TCRdb rebuilt clones from the public reads, retaining in-frame beta chains. Duplicate CDR3 protein sequences are folded into a single record with the most common DNA and genes. Clone size and V and J calls follow TCRdb, not the original study. The sample table contains roughly 66,000 distinct CDR3 sequences; only one count was recorded for under 5.5% of them. Together, the top ten hold about 2.2% of the sample.

The material sequenced was PBMCs. The rearrangement combines TRBV7-2 with TRBJ2-2, with a weak D call of TRBD2 (5 bases match). The TCR was taken from a woman aged 65 to 85 with multiple sclerosis. For the CDR3, the sequence is CASSSLGSNTGELFF. At the DNA level, the sequence is TGTGCCAGCAGCTCACTAGGATCGAACACCGGGGAGCTGTTTTTT.